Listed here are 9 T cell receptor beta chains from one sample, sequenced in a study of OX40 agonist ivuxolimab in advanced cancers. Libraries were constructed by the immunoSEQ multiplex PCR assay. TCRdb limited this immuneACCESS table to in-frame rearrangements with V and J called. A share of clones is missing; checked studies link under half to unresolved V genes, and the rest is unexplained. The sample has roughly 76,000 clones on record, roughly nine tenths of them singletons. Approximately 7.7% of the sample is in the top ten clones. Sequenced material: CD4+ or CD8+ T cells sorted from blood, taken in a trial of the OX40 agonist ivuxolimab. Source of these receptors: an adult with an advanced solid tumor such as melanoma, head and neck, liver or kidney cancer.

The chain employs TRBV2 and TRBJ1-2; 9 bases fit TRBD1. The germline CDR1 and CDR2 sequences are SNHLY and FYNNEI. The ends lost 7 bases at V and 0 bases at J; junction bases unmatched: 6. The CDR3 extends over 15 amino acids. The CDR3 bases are TGTGCCAGCACCCTACAGGGGGCGTCTAACTATGGCTACACCTTC. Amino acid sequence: CASTLQGASNYGYTF. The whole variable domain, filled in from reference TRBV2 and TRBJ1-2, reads EPEVTQTPSHQVTQMGQEVILRCVPISNHLYFYWYRQILGQKVEFLVSFYNNEISEKSEIFDDQFSVERPDGSNFTLKIRSTKLEDSAMYFCASTLQGASNYGYTFGSGTRLTVV.

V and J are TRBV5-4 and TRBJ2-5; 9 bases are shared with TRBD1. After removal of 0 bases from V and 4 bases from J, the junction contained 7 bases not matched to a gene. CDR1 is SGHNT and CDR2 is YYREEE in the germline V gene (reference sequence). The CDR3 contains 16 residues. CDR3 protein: CASSLAAGTGIETQYF. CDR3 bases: TGTGCCAGCAGCTTGGCCGCCGGGACAGGGATAGAGACCCAGTACTTC. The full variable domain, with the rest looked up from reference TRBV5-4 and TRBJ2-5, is ETGVTQSPTHLIKTRGQQVTLRCSSQSGHNTVSWYQQALGQGPQFIFQYYREEENGRGNFPPRFSGLQFPNYSSELNVNALELDDSALYLCASSLAAGTGIETQYFGPGTRLLVL.

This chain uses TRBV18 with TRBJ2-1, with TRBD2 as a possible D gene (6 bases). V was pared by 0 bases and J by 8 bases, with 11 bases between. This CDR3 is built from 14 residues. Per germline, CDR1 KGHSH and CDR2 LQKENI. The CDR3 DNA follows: TGTGCCAGCTCACCACCGAACTCGGGGGATGAGCAGTTCTTC. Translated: CASSPPNSGDEQFF.

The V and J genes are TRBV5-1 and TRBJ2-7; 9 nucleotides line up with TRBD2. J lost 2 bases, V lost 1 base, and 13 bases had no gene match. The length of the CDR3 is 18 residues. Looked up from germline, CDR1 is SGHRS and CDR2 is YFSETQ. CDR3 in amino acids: CASSLWVSGSTPAYEQYF. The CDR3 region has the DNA TGCGCCAGCAGCTTGTGGGTTAGCGGGAGTACCCCGGCCTACGAGCAGTACTTC.

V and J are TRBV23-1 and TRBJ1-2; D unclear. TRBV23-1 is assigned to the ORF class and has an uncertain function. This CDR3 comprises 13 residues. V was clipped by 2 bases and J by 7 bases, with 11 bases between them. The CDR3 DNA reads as TGCGCCAGCAGTCAACGGGGTCCGTTTGGCTACACCTTC. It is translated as CASSQRGPFGYTF.

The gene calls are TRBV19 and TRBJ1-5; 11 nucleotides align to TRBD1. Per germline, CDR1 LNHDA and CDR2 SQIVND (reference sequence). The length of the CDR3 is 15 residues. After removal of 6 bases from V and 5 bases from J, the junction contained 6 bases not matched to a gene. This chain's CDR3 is CASRGQGVWDQPQHF. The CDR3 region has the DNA TGTGCCAGTAGGGGACAGGGGGTTTGGGATCAGCCCCAGCATTTT.

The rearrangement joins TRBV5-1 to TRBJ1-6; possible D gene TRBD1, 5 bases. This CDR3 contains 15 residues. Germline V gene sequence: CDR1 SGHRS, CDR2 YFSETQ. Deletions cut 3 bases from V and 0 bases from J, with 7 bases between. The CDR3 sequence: CASSWGSSYNSPLHF. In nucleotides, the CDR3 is TGCGCCAGCAGCTGGGGCAGCTCCTATAATTCACCCCTCCACTTT.

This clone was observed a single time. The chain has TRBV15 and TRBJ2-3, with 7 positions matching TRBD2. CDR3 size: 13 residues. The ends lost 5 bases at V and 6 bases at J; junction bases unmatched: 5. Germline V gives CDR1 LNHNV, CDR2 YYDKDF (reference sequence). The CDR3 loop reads CATSYGGVDTQYF. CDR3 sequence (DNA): TGTGCCACCAGCTATGGGGGGGTCGATACGCAGTATTTT.

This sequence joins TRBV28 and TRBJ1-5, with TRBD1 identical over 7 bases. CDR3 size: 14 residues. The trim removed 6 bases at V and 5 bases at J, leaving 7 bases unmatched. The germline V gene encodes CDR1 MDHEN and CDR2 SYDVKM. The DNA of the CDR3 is TGTGCCAGCAGCTCCGGGACAGCTTATCAGCCCCAGCATTTT. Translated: CASSSGTAYQPQHF.